What follows is one T cell receptor beta chain and its context. Its antigen is still unknown. This CDR3 region has 15 residues. The germline V gene has CDR1 SNHLY and CDR2 FYNNEI. Trimming cost V 2 bases and J 7 bases, with 18 bases left between them. This entry is derived from a study of cytomegalovirus exposure and HLA in healthy donors. Healthy bone marrow donors made up the donor group. PCR employed 60 Vbeta and 13 Jbeta primers. Profiled with immunoSEQ multiplex PCR; TCRdb holds only in-frame clones, not every one. The sample yields roughly 180,000 clones, around three quarters seen once. Findings and limits, study-wide: A few chains tied to CMV proved CMV antigen-specific in vitro.

The chain combines TRBV2 with TRBJ2-7; maybe TRBD2 (5 bases). The sequencing sample was made of PBMCs. This sequence originates from a woman aged 25 to 39 in good health and CMV-seronegative. The CDR3 here is CASSERSGGGLEQYF. CDR3 in DNA: TGTGCCAGCAGTGAACGTTCGGGCGGCGGGCTTGAGCAGTACTTC.